The sequence of this TCR beta chain was determined in a study of T cells after yellow fever vaccination. Notes on the study in general: Abundant clonotypes (contaminants from the bulk population) could be present in FACS-sorted repertoires.

J lost 5 bases, V lost 0 bases, and 6 bases had no gene match. This CDR3 is built from 16 residues. Germline CDR1 reads LGHNA; CDR2 reads YSLEER. Turning to this clonotype: The antigen is not known.

A process of 5'RACE template switching, which added a universal primer site and UMIs, was used to make TCR cDNA. TCRdb fed the 5' RACE reads into MiXCR, producing one record per CDR3 protein. The sample records some 290,000 distinct CDR3 sequences, about 10% being singletons. This sequence joins TRBV4-3 and TRBJ2-2; TRBD1 matches at 7 bases. The sample consisted of CD4+ T cells sorted from PBMCs, taken 45 days after the yellow fever booster vaccination. This sequence was found in a young man who received the YFV17D yellow fever vaccine. The CDR3 is CASSQDQKGATGELFF. The CDR3 nucleotides read TGCGCCAGCAGCCAAGATCAGAAGGGGGCGACCGGGGAGCTGTTTTTT.